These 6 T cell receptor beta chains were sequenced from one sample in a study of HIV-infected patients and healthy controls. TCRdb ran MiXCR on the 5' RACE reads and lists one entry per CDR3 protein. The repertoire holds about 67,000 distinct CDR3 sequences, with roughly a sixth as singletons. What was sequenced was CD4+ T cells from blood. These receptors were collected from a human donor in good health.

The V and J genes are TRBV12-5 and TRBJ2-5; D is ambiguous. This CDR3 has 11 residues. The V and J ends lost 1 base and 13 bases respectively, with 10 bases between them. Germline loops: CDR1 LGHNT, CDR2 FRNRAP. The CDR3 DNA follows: TGTGCTAGTGGTTTGGGAAGTTATGTGTACTTC. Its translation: CASGLGSYVYF. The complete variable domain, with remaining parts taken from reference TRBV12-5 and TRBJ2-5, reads DARVTQTPRHKVTEMGQEVTMRCQPILGHNTVFWYRQTMMQGLELLAYFRNRAPLDDSGMPKDRFSAEMPDATLATLKIQPSEPRDSAVYFCASGLGSYVYFGPGTRLLVL.

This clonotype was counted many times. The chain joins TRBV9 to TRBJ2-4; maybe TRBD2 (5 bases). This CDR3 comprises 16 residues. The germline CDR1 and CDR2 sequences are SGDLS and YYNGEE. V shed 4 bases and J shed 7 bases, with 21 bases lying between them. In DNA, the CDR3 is TGTGCCAGCAGCCCAGGAGGTAGGGCTAGTTTGAACATTCAGTACTTC. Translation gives CASSPGGRASLNIQYF.

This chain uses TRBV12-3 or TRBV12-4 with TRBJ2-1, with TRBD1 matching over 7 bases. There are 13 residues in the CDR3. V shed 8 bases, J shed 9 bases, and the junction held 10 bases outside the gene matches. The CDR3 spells CASSNGQEFEQFF. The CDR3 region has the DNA TGTGCCAGCTCCAACGGACAGGAATTTGAGCAGTTCTTC.

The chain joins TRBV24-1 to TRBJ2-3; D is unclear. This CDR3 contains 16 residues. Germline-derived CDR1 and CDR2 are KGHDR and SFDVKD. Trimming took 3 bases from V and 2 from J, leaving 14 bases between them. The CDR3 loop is CATSDAAGSHTDTQYF. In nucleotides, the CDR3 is TGTGCCACCAGTGATGCCGCTGGATCGCACACAGATACGCAGTATTTT.

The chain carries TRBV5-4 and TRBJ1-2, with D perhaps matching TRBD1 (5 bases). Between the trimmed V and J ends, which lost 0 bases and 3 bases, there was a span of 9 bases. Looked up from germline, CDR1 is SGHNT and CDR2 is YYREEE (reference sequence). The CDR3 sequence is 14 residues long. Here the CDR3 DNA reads TGTGCCAGCAGCTTGGCCAGGGAGGACTATGGCTACACCTTC. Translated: CASSLAREDYGYTF.

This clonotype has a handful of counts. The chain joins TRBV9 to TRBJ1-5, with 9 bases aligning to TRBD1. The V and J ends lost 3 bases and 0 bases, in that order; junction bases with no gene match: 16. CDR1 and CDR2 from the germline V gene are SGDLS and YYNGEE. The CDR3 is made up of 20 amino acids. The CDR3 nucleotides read TGTGCCAGCAGCGGTAGAGCCAGACAGGGGGAAGGGTGTAGCAATCAGCCCCAGCATTTT. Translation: CASSGRARQGEGCSNQPQHF.